The TCR beta chain described here comes from a study of CD8+CD57+ T cells in acquired aplastic anemia. Study details: Mean yield of DNA from sorted CD4+ and CD8+ cells was approximately 3 ug.

Those patients picked for sequencing had displayed CD8+CD57+ cell expansion on flow cytometry. As a group, the patients uniformly had severe acquired aplastic anemia. CDR3 and TCR beta VDJ profiling relied on genomic DNA as the template. TCRdb re-derived calls from the reads in MiXCR, one entry per CDR3 protein. The table has a few hundred thousand distinct CDR3 sequences, around 30% seen once. The sample holds a few counts of this clonotype. As yet, its antigen is unknown. Study-wide results and caveats: Comparison of patients with controls identified some 29 shared CD8+ CDR3 sequences.

The CDR3 loop spans 15 amino acids. The germline gives CDR1 SGHTA, CDR2 FQGNSA. V was clipped by 1 base and J by 0 bases, with 7 bases between them. The sequence derives from a human donor with aplastic anemia. The chain is built from TRBV7-2 and TRBJ1-3, with D tentatively TRBD1 (5 bases). Material for sequencing was sorted CD4+, CD8+, or CD8+CD57+ T cells (not recorded which) from PBMCs. The CDR3 region has the DNA TGTGCCAGCAGCTTAGTGGGGACCTCTGGAAACACCATATATTTT. Its translation is CASSLVGTSGNTIYF.